Following are 21 T cell receptor beta chains from one sample sequenced in a study of T cells in Graves' hyperthyroidism and ophthalmopathy. Amplification of TCR beta CDR3 regions was performed using RNA transcripts as template. With the HTBI primer set, the TCR CDR3 went through a first round of RT-PCR. TCRdb re-called the multiplex PCR reads with MiXCR, one entry per CDR3 protein. The sample includes roughly 240,000 distinct CDR3 sequences, over 15% seen only once; the top ten take about 30%. Sequencing input: blood. These receptors were collected from a woman between 18 and 29 years old with Graves' ophthalmopathy.

This clonotype was seen repeatedly, ten times or more. The rearrangement uses TRBV12-3 or TRBV12-4 and TRBJ2-1; TRBD1 matches at 7 bases. Trimming took 6 bases from V and 4 from J; bases not matched to a gene: 9. The CDR3 loop spans 15 amino acids. The CDR3 loop reads CASSPPAGGYNEQFF. The CDR3 nucleotides are TGTGCCAGCAGCCCCCCCGCAGGGGGATACAATGAGCAGTTCTTC.

This clonotype showed up many times. The chain has TRBV6-2 or TRBV6-3 and TRBJ1-5, with 11 bases identical to TRBD1. The length of the CDR3 is 15 residues. With V trimmed by 0 bases and J by 7 bases, 2 bases remained unmatched. Per germline, CDR1 MNHEY and CDR2 SVGEGT. The CDR3 nucleotides are TGTGCCAGCAGTTACTCGGGACAGGGGGGCCAGCCCCAGCATTTT. This gives the protein CASSYSGQGGQPQHF.

In this sample, this clonotype turned up many times. The chain links TRBV18 to TRBJ1-3; TRBD1 matches 7 bases. The CDR3 totals 15 residues. Germline V gene sequence: CDR1 KGHSH, CDR2 LQKENI. Trimming at V came to 5 bases and at J to 0 bases, leaving 4 bases not matched to a gene. In nucleotides, the CDR3 is TGTGCCAGCTCAAGAACAGGGGTCTCTGGAAACACCATATATTTT. It codes for CASSRTGVSGNTIYF. Supplemented by reference TRBV18 and TRBJ1-3, the full variable domain reads NAGVMQNPRHLVRRRGQEARLRCSPMKGHSHVYWYRQLPEEGLKFMVYLQKENIIDESGMPKERFSAEFPKEGPSILRIQQVVRGDSAAYFCASSRTGVSGNTIYFGEGSWLTVV.

This clonotype appeared many times. This sequence joins TRBV7-8 and TRBJ2-7; 7 nucleotides agree with TRBD1. Germline lookup yields CDR1 SGHVS and CDR2 FQNEAQ. The CDR3 is 18 amino acids. With V trimmed by 1 base and J by 3 bases, 15 bases remained unmatched. The CDR3: CASSLVGTASTALYEQYF. The CDR3 DNA reads TGTGCCAGCAGCTTAGTCGGGACAGCTTCTACAGCGCTCTACGAGCAGTACTTC.

The V and J genes are TRBV28 and TRBJ1-5; 9 bases map to TRBD1. The CDR3 contains 16 residues. The V gene end was trimmed by 4 bases and the J gene end by 6 bases; junction bases not matched to a gene: 10. Germline-derived CDR1 and CDR2 are MDHEN and SYDVKM. CDR3 protein: CASSSLGTGLIQPQHF. The CDR3 DNA sequence: TGTGCCAGCAGTTCTCTCGGGACAGGGTTGATTCAGCCCCAGCATTTT.

V and J are TRBV20-1 and TRBJ2-5, with 8 nucleotides matching TRBD1. The CDR3 contains 13 residues. V dropped 6 bases and J dropped 5; count of bases not matched to a gene: 8. Germline CDR1 DFQATT, CDR2 SNEGSKA (reference sequence). DNA for the CDR3: TGCAGTGCGGTAAACCGGGACAGGGAGACCCAGTACTTC. Its protein is CSAVNRDRETQYF.

The table lists this clonotype with a few counts. The chain joins TRBV14 to TRBJ2-2; perhaps TRBD1 as D (6 bases). Per the germline V gene, CDR1 is SGHDN and CDR2 is FVKESK. The CDR3 is 15 residues long. Trimming pared 1 base from V and 5 bases from J, leaving 11 bases between. CDR3 sequence: CASSQGGGVTGELFF. CDR3 bases: TGTGCCAGCAGCCAAGGAGGGGGAGTTACCGGGGAGCTGTTTTTT. The whole variable domain, remainder taken from reference TRBV14 and TRBJ2-2, is EAGVTQFPSHSVIEKGQTVTLRCDPISGHDNLYWYRRVMGKEIKFLLHFVKESKQDESGMPNNRFLAERTGGTYSTLKVQPAELEDSGVYFCASSQGGGVTGELFFGEGSRLTVL.

This clonotype came up a few times. This clone may be a read error of a much larger clone one base away. The chain is built from TRBV15 and TRBJ1-1, with D possibly matching TRBD1 (5 bases). Germline CDR1 and CDR2: LNHNV and YYDKDF (reference sequence). This CDR3 spans 14 amino acids. The CDR3 is CATALGTTNTGAFF. CDR3 DNA sequence: TGTGCCACCGCCCTTGGGACTACGAACACTGGAGCTTTCTTT.

V and J are TRBV4-1 and TRBJ1-6; D is perhaps TRBD1 (6 bases). Germline CDR1 MGHRA, CDR2 YSYEKL. This CDR3 is built from 19 residues. V was pared by 0 bases and J by 9 bases, with 24 bases between. CDR3: CASSQERGSRGMTLSPLHF. The CDR3 bases are TGCGCCAGCAGCCAAGAACGGGGGTCCAGGGGCATGACACTTTCACCCCTCCACTTT.

At least ten counts were recorded for this clonotype. This chain joins TRBV15 and TRBJ1-3; 9 bases are a match to TRBD1. Germline trimming cut 4 bases from V and 3 bases from J; bases unmatched to any gene: 4. This CDR3 contains 15 residues. Germline V gives CDR1 LNHNV, CDR2 YYDKDF (reference sequence). This chain's CDR3 is CATSTGQGYGNTIYF. DNA of the CDR3: TGTGCCACCAGCACGGGACAGGGATATGGAAACACCATATATTTT.

The sample holds many counts of this clonotype. The chain has TRBV20-1 and TRBJ1-1; D is possibly TRBD1 (6 bases). V was pared by 6 bases and J by 4 bases, with 12 bases between. The germline V gene encodes CDR1 DFQATT and CDR2 SNEGSKA (reference sequence). This CDR3 has 12 amino acids. DNA of the CDR3: TGCAGTGCACAGGGTTCGGCCACTGAAGCTTTCTTT. Encoded protein: CSAQGSATEAFF.

This clonotype was seen at least ten times. In nucleotides, the CDR3 is TGTGCCAGCTCACCTGGACATAATTCACCCCTCCACTTT. Its protein is CASSPGHNSPLHF. The J gene is TRBJ1-6, the V gene TRBV18, with D unresolved. CDR1 and CDR2 (germline): KGHSH, LQKENI. CDR3 size: 13 residues. Trimming stripped 3 bases from V and 5 bases from J, with 5 bases between.

This clonotype has at least ten counts. This sequence joins TRBV7-8 and TRBJ2-1; D not certain. V dropped 6 bases and J dropped 8 bases, with 11 bases sitting between them. The V gene's germline CDR1 is SGHVS and CDR2 FQNEAQ. The CDR3 spans 12 residues. The CDR3 sequence is CASRHHQDEQFF. CDR3 nucleotides: TGTGCCAGCAGACACCATCAAGATGAGCAGTTCTTC.

Notes on this clonotype: Here the CDR3 omits its conserved ending phenylalanine or tryptophan, so a read error is the likely source. V gene TRBV11-2 combines with J gene TRBJ2-3; 8 bases are shared with TRBD2. V was pared by 5 bases and J by 2 bases, with 18 bases of the junction left unmatched. CDR1 is SGHAT, CDR2 FQNNGV, per germline. The CDR3 extends over 19 amino acids. CDR3 in DNA: TGTGCCAGCAGCCAAAATGCCGGGGGGGGAATTGTGACCACAGATACGCAGTATATT. It yields the protein CASSQNAGGGIVTTDTQYI.

This rearrangement joins TRBV6-1 to TRBJ2-4, with a weak D call TRBD2 (6 bases). In germline, CDR1 is MNHNS, CDR2 SASEGT. The CDR3 runs 13 residues. V was cut by 6 bases and J by 4 bases, with 10 bases left in between. The CDR3 bases are TGTGCCAGCAGCCGCAGCGGGAAAAACATTCAGTACTTC. Translation gives CASSRSGKNIQYF.

This clonotype was counted at least ten times. The V gene is TRBV12-5, the J gene TRBJ1-4, with a weak D call TRBD1 (5 bases). This CDR3 is 17 amino acids long. Germline CDR1 reads LGHNT; CDR2 reads FRNRAP. The V end was cut by 4 bases, the J end by 5 bases, with 20 bases between. The CDR3, as DNA: TGTGCTAGTGGTTCGACACCATACAGGACCTCAAATGAAAAACTGTTTTTT. Its translation is CASGSTPYRTSNEKLFF.

This chain links TRBV2 with TRBJ1-1; 9 bases agree with TRBD1. This CDR3 is built from 14 residues. Per the germline V gene, CDR1 is SNHLY and CDR2 is FYNNEI. The J segment lost 3 bases and the V segment lost 7 bases, leaving 6 bases of the junction unmatched. CDR3 protein: CASISDRGYTEAFF. CDR3 DNA sequence: TGTGCCAGCATCTCCGACAGGGGGTACACTGAAGCTTTCTTT.

This clonotype was seen just once. The genes are TRBV19 and TRBJ2-1; D gene ambiguous. Judging by the DNA end, TRBJ2-7 fits better; the J call may be wrong. The CDR3 extends over 13 amino acids. Per the germline V gene, CDR1 is LNHDA and CDR2 is SQIVND (reference sequence). CDR3 bases: TGTGCCAGTAGTATAGTCTCCTACAATGAGCAGTACTTC. Its translation: CASSIVSYNEQYF.

This clonotype appeared many times. The chain couples TRBV3-1 to TRBJ1-1, with no clear D. V was trimmed by 0 bases and J by 8 bases, leaving 13 bases between them. CDR3 length equals 14 residues. Germline-derived CDR1 and CDR2 are LGHDT and YNNKEL (reference sequence). The CDR3 region is CASSQDSARGEAFF. The DNA for the CDR3 is TGTGCCAGCAGCCAAGATTCAGCCCGCGGAGAAGCTTTCTTT.

This rearrangement joins TRBV28 to TRBJ2-4; no definite D call. Germline V gene lookup returns CDR1 MDHEN and CDR2 SYDVKM. This CDR3 has 16 amino acids. Trimming shortened V by 3 bases and J by 1 base, and 13 bases separated the two germline ends. As DNA, the CDR3 is TGTGCCAGCAGTTTGGGCGTGATGCTTGCCAAAAACATTCAGTACTTC. Translating it yields CASSLGVMLAKNIQYF. Supplemented by reference TRBV28 and TRBJ2-4, the full variable domain reads DVKVTQSSRYLVKRTGEKVFLECVQDMDHENMFWYRQDPGLGLRLIYFSYDVKMKEKGDIPEGYSVSREKKERFSLILESASTNQTSMYLCASSLGVMLAKNIQYFGAGTRLSVL.

This clonotype was seen many times. The rearrangement joins TRBV5-4 to TRBJ2-1; 10 bases are shared with TRBD2. Germline assignment: CDR1 SGHNT and CDR2 YYREEE (reference sequence). Losses at the gene ends were 0 bases for V and 6 bases for J; bases not matched to a gene: 6. The CDR3 is made up of 16 amino acids. The CDR3 DNA reads TGTGCCAGCAGCTTGGCCGGAGCGGGAGGGCCCAATGAGCAGTTCTTC. The encoded protein is CASSLAGAGGPNEQFF.